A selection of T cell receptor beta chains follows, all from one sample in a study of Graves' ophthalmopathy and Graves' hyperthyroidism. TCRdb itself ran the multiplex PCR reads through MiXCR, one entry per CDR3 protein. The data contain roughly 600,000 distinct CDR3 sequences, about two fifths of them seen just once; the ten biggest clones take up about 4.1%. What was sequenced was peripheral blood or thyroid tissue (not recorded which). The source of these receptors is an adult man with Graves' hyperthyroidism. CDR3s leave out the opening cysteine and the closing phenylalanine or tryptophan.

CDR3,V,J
ASSPTGTGDYTQY,TRBV7-6,TRBJ2-3
ASSEGQVGGEQY,TRBV10-2,TRBJ2-7
SANPSGGRPHTDTQY,TRBV20-1,TRBJ2-7
SVEGGQKEPQH,TRBV29-1,TRBJ1-5
ASSRTGGGGNTIY,TRBV6-6,TRBJ1-3
ASSPRTGASNYEQY,TRBV7-9,TRBJ2-7
SVGMGAEGAEAF,TRBV29-1,TRBJ1-1
ASSAGGSYNEQF,TRBV25-1,NA
ASSLGGGPKGAEAF,TRBV5-1,TRBJ1-1
ASSLGQRMSEAF,TRBV7-9,TRBJ1-1
TSSIQGAETQY,TRBV19,TRBJ2-5
ATSDFNQGGEQY,TRBV24-1,TRBJ2-7
ASSLNHRGSYEQY,TRBV12-3/TRBV12-4,TRBJ2-7
SASLLAGGIEQY,TRBV20-1,TRBJ2-7
ASSRTHGILAAVQETQY,TRBV10-2,TRBJ2-5
AISVGLAGMETQY,TRBV10-3,TRBJ2-5
ASSIWRGGDYGYT,TRBV19,TRBJ1-2
SVAGGLNQPQH,TRBV29-1,TRBJ1-5
ATSREGELYEQY,TRBV15,TRBJ2-7
ASSFRDRGDNEQF,TRBV7-9,TRBJ2-1
ASSRMSYEQY,TRBV7-2,TRBJ2-7
ASSKAAGSRGNTIY,TRBV7-9,TRBJ1-3
ASSLILGNVGELF,TRBV7-3,TRBJ2-2
ASSLTGLRSFEQY,TRBV6-1,TRBJ2-7
ATSRGAGGTEAF,TRBV15,TRBJ1-1